What follows describes a single TCR beta chain. The target antigen is unknown. This CDR3 has 15 amino acids. The germline V gene has CDR1 SGHRS and CDR2 YFSETQ. With 4 bases clipped from V and 9 bases from J, the junction kept 10 bases outside the gene matches. The PCR employed 60 Vbeta primers together with 13 Jbeta primers. Data came from immunoSEQ multiplex PCR; TCRdb stores just in-frame clones and leaves some out. The sample lists around 140,000 clones, about 61% occurring once. This specimen comes from a study of cytomegalovirus exposure and HLA in healthy donors. Findings of the study overall: Sequence variants that were highly shared formed a cluster that was likely a sequencing artifact.

Sequenced sample: PBMCs. The V call is TRBV5-1, the J call TRBJ1-6, with 7 bases that match TRBD1. The origin of this receptor is a woman in her thirties or forties in good health and CMV-seronegative. CDR3 DNA sequence: TGCGCCAGCAGCGGGGGACAGATACAATTTTCACCCCTCCACTTT. Amino acid sequence: CASSGGQIQFSPLHF. Full variable domain (remainder filled in from reference TRBV5-1 and TRBJ1-6): KAGVTQTPRYLIKTRGQQVTLSCSPISGHRSVSWYQQTPGQGLQFLFEYFSETQRNKGNFPGRFSGRQFSNSRSEMNVSTLELGDSALYLCASSGGQIQFSPLHFGNGTRLTVT.